Presented here are 15 T cell receptor beta chains from one specimen sequenced in a study of T cell repertoires in cytomegalovirus infection. No cognate antigen is known for these TCRs. TCRdb independently ran MiXCR on the reads; one entry per CDR3 protein. The sample includes about 920,000 distinct CDR3 sequences, approximately 30% of them seen just once. The sample here was cultured CD8+ T cells from PBMCs, taken from culture after CMV antigen stimulation. Source of these receptors: a human donor in good health (CMV status not recorded). Some clones in this sample may be carry-over from other donors' samples.

The rearrangement uses TRBV15 and TRBJ1-2; 11 bases fit TRBD1. CDR1 LNHNV and CDR2 YYDKDF come from the germline V gene (reference sequence). The CDR3 contains 15 residues. Unmatched junction bases numbered 4, after V lost 3 bases and J lost 4 bases. CDR3 residues: CATSSGDRGIYGYTF. In nucleotides, the CDR3 is TGTGCCACCAGCAGTGGGGACAGGGGGATCTATGGCTACACCTTC.

This clonotype appeared a few times. The CDR3: CASSFLQSTDTQYF. The DNA of the CDR3 is TGCGCCAGCAGCTTTCTCCAGAGCACAGATACGCAGTATTTT. The V and J genes are TRBV5-1 and TRBJ2-3; D is unclear. CDR1 and CDR2 (germline): SGHRS, YFSETQ. The CDR3 contains 14 residues. Trimming removed 2 bases from V and 0 bases from J, with 7 bases in between.

The chain couples TRBV29-1 to TRBJ1-1; 7 bases agree with TRBD1. Germline-derived CDR1 and CDR2 are SQVTM and ANQGSEA. The CDR3 has 13 amino acids. The ends lost 6 bases at V and 1 base at J; junction bases unmatched: 5. In DNA form, the CDR3 reads TGCAGCGTCGAAAGGACAGGGAACACTGAAGCTTTCTTT. Translation gives CSVERTGNTEAFF. Full variable domain (rest looked up from reference TRBV29-1 and TRBJ1-1): SAVISQKPSRDICQRGTSLTIQCQVDSQVTMMFWYRQQPGQSLTLIATANQGSEATYESGFVIDKFPISRPNLTFSTLTVSNMSPEDSSIYLCSVERTGNTEAFFGQGTRLTVV.

In this sample, this clonotype turned up once. The genes are TRBV11-1 and TRBJ2-7; TRBD2 matches at 7 bases. Germline V gives CDR1 SGHAT, CDR2 FQDESV (reference sequence). With 5 bases clipped from V and 3 bases from J, the junction kept 13 bases outside the gene matches. The CDR3 extends over 16 amino acids. The CDR3 nucleotides are TGTGCCAGCAGCCCGCGGGCGGCGGGGGTGCTCTACGAGCAGTACTTC. Protein sequence: CASSPRAAGVLYEQYF.

V and J are TRBV27 and TRBJ2-3, with 10 bases matching TRBD2. The trim removed 5 bases at V and 11 bases at J, leaving 16 bases unmatched. Germline loops: CDR1 MNHEY, CDR2 SMNVEV (reference sequence). The CDR3 length is 16 residues. The CDR3 reads CASSPLGSGGIGGQYF. The DNA of the CDR3 is TGTGCCAGCAGTCCGCTTGGTAGCGGGGGGATTGGGGGGCAGTATTTT.

Concerning this clonotype: At one of its ends the junction is not consistent with the germline gene, which may arise from a read error. The rearrangement joins TRBV5-5 to TRBJ2-1; TRBD2 is a possible D gene (6 bases). Germline loops: CDR1 SGHKS, CDR2 YYEKEE (reference sequence). This CDR3 comprises 15 residues. Written as DNA, the CDR3 is TGTGTCAGCAGCCCAGTTGAATGGGTGGGGGGTGAGCAGTTCTTC. It codes for CVSSPVEWVGGEQFF.

CDR3 loop: CASSGRDSSYNEQFF. Here the CDR3 DNA reads TGTGCCAGCAGCGGCCGGGACAGCTCGTACAATGAGCAGTTCTTC. This chain uses TRBV11-2 with TRBJ2-1; 7 bases agree with TRBD1. Germline V CDR1 and CDR2: SGHAT, FQNNGV. The CDR3 spans 15 residues. V dropped 5 bases and J dropped 4; count of bases not matched to a gene: 8.

This clonotype was counted once. The V call is TRBV12-3 or TRBV12-4, the J call TRBJ2-3; 8 nucleotides agree with TRBD1. CDR3 size: 17 residues. With 6 bases clipped from V and 2 bases from J, the junction kept 13 bases outside the gene matches. The CDR3 bases are TGTGCCAGCAGCCCCAGCGGCAGGACAGGGTTCACAGATACGCAGTATTTT. Translating gives CASSPSGRTGFTDTQYF.

The chain is built from TRBV20-1 and TRBJ1-3, with D uncertain. Germline lookup yields CDR1 DFQATT and CDR2 SNEGSKA (reference sequence). V was clipped by 1 base and J by 2 bases, with 9 bases between them. CDR3 size: 14 residues. The CDR3 sequence: CSARVEQAGNTIYF. CDR3 nucleotide sequence: TGCAGTGCTAGAGTCGAACAAGCTGGAAACACCATATATTTT.

The V gene is TRBV6-6, the J gene TRBJ2-1; 9 bases agree with TRBD2. V dropped 2 bases and J dropped 4; count of bases not matched to a gene: 9. This CDR3 is built from 17 residues. Germline lookup yields CDR1 MNHNY and CDR2 SVGAGI (reference sequence). This CDR3 reads CASSYVAGESSYNEQFF. DNA for the CDR3: TGTGCCAGCAGTTACGTAGCGGGGGAGTCTTCTTACAATGAGCAGTTCTTC.

The rearrangement links TRBV13 to TRBJ2-5, with 13 bases identical to TRBD2. Germline loops: CDR1 PRHDT, CDR2 FYEKMQ (reference sequence). The CDR3 is 18 residues long. V gave up 5 bases and J gave up 0 bases; unmatched junction bases: 9. CDR3 sequence (DNA): TGTGCCAGCAGCAAGCTAACTAGCGGGGGGGTTCACCAAGAGACCCAGTACTTC. It specifies CASSKLTSGGVHQETQYF.

Regarding this clonotype: One junction end does not reproduce the germline sequence, and a read error may be involved. The gene calls are TRBV5-3 and TRBJ1-2; D not certain. TRBV5-3 falls under the ORF class, with uncertain function. The CDR3 covers 11 residues. CDR3 sequence: CASSSWRGYTF. As DNA, the CDR3 is TGTGCCAGCAGCTCTTGGCGGGGCTACACCTTC.

The rearrangement links TRBV5-1 to TRBJ2-3; a weak D match, TRBD2 (5 bases). There are 16 residues in the CDR3. Trimming took 0 bases from V and 3 from J, leaving 14 bases between them. CDR1 is SGHRS and CDR2 is YFSETQ in the germline V gene. This CDR3 reads CASSLDSGEWTDTQYF. In DNA, the CDR3 is TGCGCCAGCAGCTTGGATTCTGGGGAGTGGACAGATACGCAGTATTTT.

This clonotype has a count of ten or more. The genes are TRBV12-3 or TRBV12-4 and TRBJ2-5; D is unclear. There are 13 residues in the CDR3. Trimming took 5 bases from V and 2 from J, leaving 9 bases between them. The CDR3 nucleotides read TGTGCCAGCAGTACAAGAGCTCAAGAGACCCAGTACTTC. Encoded protein: CASSTRAQETQYF.

This clonotype was detected only a few times. The J gene is TRBJ2-1, the V gene TRBV28; TRBD2 matches 10 bases. Germline CDR1 MDHEN, CDR2 SYDVKM. The ends lost 6 bases at V and 4 bases at J; junction bases unmatched: 9. The CDR3 is 16 residues long. CDR3 protein: CASSLRGLAVYNEQFF. In DNA, the CDR3 is TGTGCCAGCAGCTTGCGAGGACTAGCGGTATACAATGAGCAGTTCTTC.